This entry lists 8 T cell receptor beta chains sequenced from one sample in a study of shared clonotypes between healthy human individuals. Produced via immunoSEQ multiplex PCR; TCRdb's table is partial and in-frame only. This sample has roughly 2.5 million clones, with roughly nine tenths found just once. Sequenced material: naive CD4+ T cells sorted from blood. Subset of the sample: CD45RA+ positively selected. The receptors were gathered from a man younger than 30 in good health.

CDR3 sequence: CAWKTVTNSPLHF. The CDR3 DNA sequence: TGTGCCTGGAAGACAGTCACAAATTCACCCCTCCACTTT. The chain couples TRBV30 to TRBJ1-6, with D possibly TRBD1 on 5 matching bases. Trimming took off 4 bases at V and 7 bases at J, with 11 bases between the two ends. The CDR3 covers 13 residues. CDR1 is GTSNPN, CDR2 SVGIG, per germline (reference sequence).

The V and J genes are TRBV2 and TRBJ2-3; either TRBD1 or TRBD2 may supply D (7 bases each). This CDR3 region has 15 residues. The germline V gene has CDR1 SNHLY and CDR2 FYNNEI. V was shortened by 6 bases and J by 6 bases, with 19 bases between the two germline ends. DNA for the CDR3: TGTGCCAGCAGCCTGGGGGGGACAGCAGGGGATACGCAGTATTTT. This codes for CASSLGGTAGDTQYF.

The rearrangement joins TRBV5-3 to TRBJ2-3, with 14 positions matching TRBD2. TRBV5-3 carries the ORF label, with uncertain function. Losses at the gene ends were 3 bases for V and 7 bases for J; bases not matched to a gene: 7. The CDR3 spans 16 residues. For the CDR3, the DNA is TGTGCCAGAAGCTGCAGGGGGACTAGCGGGAGCTATACGCAGTATTTT. This gives the protein CARSCRGTSGSYTQYF.

This sequence joins TRBV10-3 and TRBJ1-3; the D is unclear. Per germline, CDR1 ENHRY and CDR2 SYGVKD. This CDR3 contains 15 residues. V lost 0 bases to trimming and J lost 4 bases, with 10 bases between them. The chain's CDR3 is CAISESYRGGNTIYF. In nucleotides, the CDR3 is TGTGCCATCAGTGAGTCTTACCGCGGAGGAAACACCATATATTTT.

The rearrangement links TRBV4-1 to TRBJ2-7; D possibly matches TRBD1 or TRBD2 (7 bases each). V was shortened by 1 base and J by 2 bases, with 21 bases between the two germline ends. CDR1 is MGHRA, CDR2 YSYEKL, per germline. This CDR3 comprises 18 residues. In DNA form, the CDR3 reads TGCGCCAGCAGCCAAGGGCCAGGGGGGGGCGGTAAAGCCTACGAGCAGTACTTC. Translating it yields CASSQGPGGGGKAYEQYF.

This sequence joins TRBV5-1 and TRBJ1-3, with D hard to call. The CDR3 length is 16 residues. V lost 4 bases, J lost 0 bases, and 14 bases lay in between. Germline V gives CDR1 SGHRS, CDR2 YFSETQ. CDR3 sequence: CASSPIGPNSGNTIYF. The CDR3, as DNA: TGCGCCAGCAGCCCTATAGGACCGAACTCTGGAAACACCATATATTTT.

The J gene is TRBJ2-7, the V gene TRBV11-2, with TRBD1 as a possible D gene (6 bases). The CDR3 length is 12 residues. Germline values: CDR1 SGHAT, CDR2 FQNNGV. V was shortened by 5 bases and J by 5 bases, with 10 bases between the two germline ends. In DNA, the CDR3 is TGTGCCAGCAGCCTTAACAGGGACGAGCAGTACTTC. Protein sequence: CASSLNRDEQYF.

This clone was seen a single time. This sample also contains other DNA sequences that code for the same CDR3. This chain uses TRBV9 with TRBJ2-3; perhaps D is TRBD1 or TRBD2 (5 bases each). The CDR3 has 15 amino acids. Trimming removed 0 bases from V and 1 base from J, with 9 bases in between. The germline CDR1 and CDR2 sequences are SGDLS and YYNGEE. The CDR3 DNA sequence: TGTGCCAGCAGCGTAGGTGGGACGGGCACAGATACGCAGTATTTT. This encodes CASSVGGTGTDTQYF.